This T cell receptor (beta chain) emerged from a study of blood T cells in healthy people across ages. The V end lost 2 bases, the J end lost 3 bases, and 10 bases lay between the germline ends. The CDR3 runs 14 residues. Per the germline V gene, CDR1 is MNHEY and CDR2 is SVGAGI. This clonotype was counted a few times. A second about 7 to 12 cycle PCR used barcoded and J-beta primers. Researchers report that a template-switch adaptor with 12 random nucleotides tagged each cDNA molecule. A single record per CDR3 protein comes from TCRdb applying MiXCR to the 5' RACE reads. The data hold some 1,800,000 distinct CDR3 sequences, with about two fifths observed a single time.

The specimen sequenced was blood. The sequence was collected from a human donor in good health. V usage is TRBV6-5 and J usage is TRBJ1-2; D may be TRBD1 (6 bases). CDR3 loop: CASSYGGHDYGYTF. In DNA form, the CDR3 reads TGTGCCAGCAGTTACGGGGGACATGACTATGGCTACACCTTC.